The source of this T cell receptor (beta chain) is a study of blood T cells in healthy people across ages. Germline lookup yields CDR1 DFQATT and CDR2 SNEGSKA (reference sequence). Trimming removed 6 bases from V and 2 bases from J, with 14 bases in between. The CDR3 sequence is 14 residues long. The second PCR ran about 6 to 11 cycles with a sample-barcoded 5' primer and J-beta primers. Each TCR beta cDNA got a 12-nucleotide random molecular identifier. TCRdb reanalysed the 5' RACE reads using MiXCR and keeps one entry per CDR3 protein. Of 850,000 to 1,100,000 distinct CDR3 sequences listed, 35% to 45% are singletons. This clonotype appeared a few times. No fewer than 7 million PBMCs went into each sample.

This chain uses TRBV20-1 with TRBJ1-5; possibly TRBD1 for D (6 bases). This TCR was sampled from a man in his late teens or twenties in good health. Source material: blood. Written as DNA, the CDR3 is TGCAGTGCCCCAGGGGACACAGGCAATCAGCCCCAGCATTTT. Its protein product is CSAPGDTGNQPQHF.